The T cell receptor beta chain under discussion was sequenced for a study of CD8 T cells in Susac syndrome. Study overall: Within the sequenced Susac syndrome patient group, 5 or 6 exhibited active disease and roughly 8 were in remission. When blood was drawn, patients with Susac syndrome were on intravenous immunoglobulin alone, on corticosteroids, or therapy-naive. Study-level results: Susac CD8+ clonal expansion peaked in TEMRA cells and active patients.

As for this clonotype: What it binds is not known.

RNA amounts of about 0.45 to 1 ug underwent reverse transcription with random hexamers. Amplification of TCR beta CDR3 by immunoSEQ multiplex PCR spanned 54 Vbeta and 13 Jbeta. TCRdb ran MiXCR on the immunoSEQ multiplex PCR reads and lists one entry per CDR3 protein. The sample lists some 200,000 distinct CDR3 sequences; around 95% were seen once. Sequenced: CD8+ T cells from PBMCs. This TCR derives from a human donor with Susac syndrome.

CDR3 sequence (DNA): TGTGCCAGCAGCCAAGATTTGGTAGGAGGGAACACTGAAGCTTTCTTT. Its protein is CASSQDLVGGNTEAFF. The chain couples TRBV4-2 to TRBJ1-1; unclear D gene. The CDR3 runs 16 residues. Trimming stripped 0 bases from V and 1 base from J, with 12 bases between. Per germline, CDR1 LGHNA and CDR2 YNFKEQ.